This T cell receptor beta chain appears in the sequencing data of a study of cytomegalovirus exposure and HLA in healthy donors. Overall study findings and caveats: Later examination showed HLA-associated TCR beta chains had greater clonal expansion than equally common others. Investigators reported over 150 TCR beta chains as tied to cytomegalovirus. A later analysis found that most CMV-associated TCR beta chains appeared HLA-restricted.

A word on this clone: Its antigen is as yet unknown.

Trimming removed 6 bases from V and 9 bases from J; junction bases left unmatched: 14. Germline V gives CDR1 SGHTA, CDR2 FQGNSA. The length of the CDR3 is 15 residues. The PCR had 60 Vbeta and 13 Jbeta primers. The method was immunoSEQ multiplex PCR; TCRdb's version includes in-frame clones alone and lacks a portion of them. The sample yields approximately 190,000 clones, around four fifths seen once. The sample was PBMCs. This sequence joins TRBV7-2 and TRBJ2-4; TRBD2 matches 7 bases. The TCR originated in a woman between 50 and 59 years old in good health and CMV-seropositive. The CDR3 is CASRPSQVREGIQYF. The DNA of the CDR3 is TGTGCCAGCAGGCCGTCCCAAGTCAGGGAGGGCATTCAGTACTTC.